The 30 T cell receptor beta chains given below trace back to one sample, sequenced in a study of T-cell memory formation after mild COVID-19. TCRdb fed the 5' RACE reads into MiXCR, producing one record per CDR3 protein. The data hold around 130,000 distinct CDR3 sequences, with about 16% observed a single time. Sequencing used PBMCs or a T cell subset sorted from them (not recorded which). These receptor sequences come from an adult woman who had mild COVID-19 (a few samples of this study predate the infection). Cell type and time point are not known.

The chain is built from TRBV19 and TRBJ2-3, with 12 bases that match TRBD2. This CDR3 region has 16 residues. Trimming at V came to 7 bases and at J to 6 bases, leaving 11 bases not matched to a gene. Germline V CDR1 and CDR2: LNHDA, SQIVND (reference sequence). Here the CDR3 DNA reads TGTGCCAGTACCCTAGCTCTAGCGGGAGGGCCTGATACGCAGTATTTT. This sequence encodes CASTLALAGGPDTQYF.

The chain has TRBV29-1 and TRBJ2-2, with a weak D call TRBD1 (6 bases). The CDR3 is 13 amino acids. The V and J ends lost 5 bases and 0 bases respectively, with 7 bases between them. The germline CDR1 and CDR2 sequences are SQVTM and ANQGSEA. The CDR3 is CSVQGTNTGELFF. DNA for the CDR3: TGCAGCGTTCAGGGGACGAACACCGGGGAGCTGTTTTTT.

V and J are TRBV6-2 or TRBV6-3 and TRBJ1-4, with 7 bases lining up with TRBD1. Germline-derived CDR1 and CDR2 are MNHEY and SVGEGT. With V trimmed by 6 bases and J by 5 bases, 3 bases remained unmatched. The CDR3 runs to 13 residues. The DNA of the CDR3 is TGTGCCAGCAGGACGGACAGGAATGAAAAACTGTTTTTT. It codes for CASRTDRNEKLFF.

This chain uses TRBV11-2 with TRBJ2-7; 7 bases match TRBD1. The CDR3 runs to 15 residues. The V segment lost 6 bases and the J segment 3 bases; nucleotides outside the gene matches: 11. Germline V gene lookup returns CDR1 SGHAT and CDR2 FQNNGV. The CDR3 DNA reads as TGTGCCAGCAGGGTTCCGGGACAGCTGATCTACGAGCAGTACTTC. This sequence encodes CASRVPGQLIYEQYF.

This chain links TRBV12-3 or TRBV12-4 with TRBJ1-5, with unresolved D. With 5 bases removed from V and 4 bases from J, the gap between germline ends came to 24 bases. The CDR3 runs 18 residues. The CDR3 DNA follows: TGTGCCAGCAGTCCCGAAATTCCCGAGAACAGATCAAATCAGCCCCAGCATTTT. It specifies CASSPEIPENRSNQPQHF.

This clonotype appeared a few times. The gene calls are TRBV3-1 and TRBJ2-5, with TRBD2 as a possible D gene (6 bases). The V and J ends lost 6 bases and 4 bases respectively, with 9 bases between them. This CDR3 has 12 amino acids. Per germline, CDR1 LGHDT and CDR2 YNNKEL (reference sequence). CDR3: CASSSEGETQYF. The CDR3 DNA follows: TGTGCCAGCAGTTCGGAGGGAGAGACCCAGTACTTC.

The V call is TRBV12-3 or TRBV12-4, the J call TRBJ1-1; D is ambiguous. V lost 3 bases and J lost 11, with 19 bases in between. The CDR3 is 14 amino acids. CDR3 amino acids: CASSFDGVQLRAFF. The CDR3 DNA sequence: TGTGCCAGCAGTTTTGACGGGGTACAGTTGAGGGCTTTCTTT.

This clonotype has a handful of counts. This rearrangement joins TRBV2 to TRBJ2-1; D gene ambiguous. V was cut by 7 bases and J by 1 base, with 11 bases left in between. This CDR3 is 14 amino acids long. The germline CDR1 and CDR2 sequences are SNHLY and FYNNEI. DNA for the CDR3: TGTGCCAGCAAAGATTCTCTATCCTACAATGAGCAGTTCTTC. This encodes CASKDSLSYNEQFF.

This clonotype was seen only a few times. This rearrangement joins TRBV19 to TRBJ1-1, with D maybe TRBD1 (5 bases). The CDR3 spans 16 residues. V was clipped by 3 bases and J by 2 bases, with 16 bases between them. CDR1 is LNHDA, CDR2 SQIVND, per germline (reference sequence). DNA of the CDR3: TGTGCCAGTAGTATGGGACCCCGGGGGACTAACACTGAAGCTTTCTTT. Protein product: CASSMGPRGTNTEAFF.

This clonotype was observed a few times. The chain carries TRBV4-3 and TRBJ2-2; no reliable D call. V lost 1 base to trimming and J lost 8 bases, with 5 bases between them. The germline V gene encodes CDR1 LGHNA and CDR2 YSLEER. The CDR3 loop spans 12 amino acids. The CDR3 is CASSQGSGELFF. CDR3 bases: TGCGCCAGCAGCCAAGGGTCAGGGGAGCTGTTTTTT.

There are many counts of this clonotype. The CDR3 sequence is CASSYSTDLGGTQYF. In DNA, the CDR3 is TGTGCCAGCAGTTACTCAACAGATCTCGGGGGGACCCAGTACTTC. This rearrangement joins TRBV6-5 to TRBJ2-5; D perhaps matches TRBD2 (6 bases). Germline V CDR1 and CDR2: MNHEY, SVGAGI. Trimming took 0 bases from V and 7 from J, leaving 15 bases between them. CDR3 length equals 15 residues.

This clonotype occurred a few times. The chain is built from TRBV12-3 or TRBV12-4 and TRBJ2-3, with a possible D match to TRBD2 (5 bases). The ends were cut back, 5 bases at V and 1 base at J, with 13 bases in the middle. The CDR3 runs 15 residues. CDR3 amino acids: CASSPRGRGTDTQYF. For the CDR3, the DNA is TGTGCCAGCAGTCCCCGGGGAAGGGGCACAGATACGCAGTATTTT.

This clonotype was counted only a few times. The chain joins TRBV12-3 or TRBV12-4 to TRBJ2-2; 7 positions agree with TRBD1. CDR3 length: 15 amino acids. With V trimmed by 7 bases and J by 0 bases, 5 bases remained unmatched. CDR3 region: CASKDRAANTGELFF. The CDR3 nucleotides are TGTGCCAGCAAAGACAGGGCTGCGAACACCGGGGAGCTGTTTTTT.

J is TRBJ2-6 and V is TRBV9, with 8 bases aligning to TRBD2. The germline V gene encodes CDR1 SGDLS and CDR2 YYNGEE. The CDR3 runs to 18 residues. V shed 2 bases, J shed 4 bases, and the junction held 11 bases outside the gene matches. This CDR3 is CASSVRGGLASGANVLTF. CDR3 coding DNA: TGTGCCAGCAGCGTTCGTGGAGGACTAGCTTCAGGGGCCAACGTCCTGACTTTC.

The table lists this clonotype with many counts. The V call is TRBV7-9, the J call TRBJ2-5, with TRBD1 matching 7 bases. Germline V gene lookup returns CDR1 SEHNR and CDR2 FQNEAQ (reference sequence). CDR3 length: 14 residues. The trim removed 4 bases at V and 4 bases at J, leaving 6 bases unmatched. DNA for the CDR3: TGTGCCAGCAGCTCAAGACAGGGCCCAGAGACCCAGTACTTC. As protein: CASSSRQGPETQYF.

This clonotype was seen repeatedly, ten times or more. The chain couples TRBV5-6 to TRBJ2-7; D uncertain. Germline V CDR1 and CDR2: SGHDT, YYEEEE. The CDR3 covers 13 residues. Trimming removed 1 base at V and 3 bases at J, with 8 bases between. CDR3 region: CASSLQNIYEQYF. CDR3 sequence (DNA): TGTGCCAGCAGCTTGCAAAACATCTACGAGCAGTACTTC.

The V call is TRBV27, the J call TRBJ2-7; 11 nucleotides line up with TRBD1. The CDR3 is 15 residues long. V shed 4 bases, J shed 5 bases, and the junction held 7 bases outside the gene matches. CDR1 and CDR2 (germline): MNHEY, SMNVEV (reference sequence). The CDR3 protein is CASSSPGQGAHEQYF. In DNA form, the CDR3 reads TGTGCCAGCAGTTCCCCCGGACAGGGGGCCCACGAGCAGTACTTC.

The V and J genes are TRBV7-9 and TRBJ2-1; the match to TRBD2 covers 8 bases. The CDR3 consists of 16 residues. The trim removed 5 bases at V and 7 bases at J, leaving 13 bases unmatched. Germline V gene lookup returns CDR1 SEHNR and CDR2 FQNEAQ (reference sequence). The CDR3 region has the DNA TGTGCCAGCAGCCATCGGTTCGGCGGGGGGATTAATGAGCAGTTCTTC. Protein: CASSHRFGGGINEQFF. Based on the CDR3 plus reference TRBV7-9 and TRBJ2-1, the full variable domain is DTGVSQNPRHKITKRGQNVTFRCDPISEHNRLYWYRQTLGQGPEFLTYFQNEAQLEKSRLLSDRFSAERPKGSFSTLEIQRTEQGDSAMYLCASSHRFGGGINEQFFGPGTRLTVL.

The V call is TRBV19, the J call TRBJ2-1; D is unresolved. Germline V gene sequence: CDR1 LNHDA, CDR2 SQIVND (reference sequence). V gave up 1 base and J gave up 1 base, with 5 bases separating them. The CDR3 sequence is 14 residues long. CDR3 residues: CASSIGGSYNEQFF. Here the CDR3 DNA reads TGTGCCAGTAGTATAGGGGGTTCCTACAATGAGCAGTTCTTC.

V gene TRBV4-1 combines with J gene TRBJ2-3; 9 positions agree with TRBD1. V was pared by 3 bases and J by 2 bases, with 9 bases of the junction left unmatched. The CDR3 sequence is 17 residues long. Germline CDR1 is MGHRA and CDR2 is YSYEKL. CDR3 bases: TGCGCCAGCAGCCACGGGGGAGGGACAGGGTACACAGATACGCAGTATTTT. Translated: CASSHGGGTGYTDTQYF.

The chain joins TRBV6-5 to TRBJ1-2, with D possibly TRBD1 on 6 matching bases. Per the germline V gene, CDR1 is MNHEY and CDR2 is SVGAGI. The CDR3 runs to 14 residues. Between the trimmed V and J ends, which lost 6 bases and 2 bases, there was a span of 13 bases. DNA of the CDR3: TGTGCCAGCAGAGAGGGGGGTCTGAACTATGGCTACACCTTC. Amino acids: CASREGGLNYGYTF.

This clonotype has a handful of counts. This chain connects TRBV12-3 or TRBV12-4 to TRBJ1-1; TRBD1 matches at 10 bases. The CDR3 runs 14 residues. Trimming at V came to 6 bases and at J to 4 bases, leaving 5 bases not matched to a gene. The CDR3 DNA reads TGTGCCAGCAGCAGACAGGGGGCGCGCACTGAAGCTTTCTTT. Translation: CASSRQGARTEAFF.

The chain couples TRBV12-3 or TRBV12-4 to TRBJ1-2, with 7 bases matching TRBD1. The CDR3 has 11 residues. The junction had 5 bases not matched to a gene; V was cut back by 8 bases and J by 8 bases. The DNA of the CDR3 is TGTGCCAGCCGGACAGGAGGGGGCTACACCTTC. This gives the protein CASRTGGGYTF.

This sequence joins TRBV7-9 and TRBJ2-5; unclear D gene. Germline V gene lookup returns CDR1 SEHNR and CDR2 FQNEAQ (reference sequence). Deletions cut 5 bases from V and 2 bases from J, with 9 bases between. The CDR3 contains 13 residues. CDR3 amino acids: CASSPYTQETQYF. The CDR3 nucleotides are TGTGCCAGCAGCCCTTACACGCAAGAGACCCAGTACTTC.

This rearrangement joins TRBV6-2 or TRBV6-3 to TRBJ2-3; 9 nucleotides line up with TRBD2. V lost 0 bases to trimming and J lost 7 bases; unmatched junction nucleotides: 11. The germline V gene has CDR1 MNHEY and CDR2 SVGEGT. The CDR3 extends over 17 amino acids. The CDR3 loop reads CASSYSNRRLAGYTQYF. CDR3 bases: TGTGCCAGCAGTTACTCGAATCGGAGGCTAGCGGGGTATACGCAGTATTTT.

This clonotype was seen only a few times. The chain links TRBV27 to TRBJ2-1; D is uncertain. Germline lookup yields CDR1 MNHEY and CDR2 SMNVEV (reference sequence). V lost 3 bases and J 5 bases, leaving 11 bases between the germline ends. The CDR3 contains 14 residues. CDR3 in DNA: TGTGCCAGCAGTTTGTACCCAATCCACAATGAGCAGTTCTTC. Translating it yields CASSLYPIHNEQFF.

This clonotype was observed a few times. This sequence joins TRBV5-1 and TRBJ2-3; D is perhaps TRBD1 (6 bases). The ends were cut back, 2 bases at V and 4 bases at J, with 14 bases in the middle. The V gene's germline CDR1 is SGHRS and CDR2 YFSETQ. CDR3 length: 15 residues. CDR3 nucleotide sequence: TGCGCCAGCAGCTTAACCCGCGCAGGGGCAGATACGCAGTATTTT. It is translated as CASSLTRAGADTQYF.

This clonotype was picked up many times. The V call is TRBV12-3 or TRBV12-4, the J call TRBJ2-3; TRBD1 or TRBD2 may be the D gene (6 bases each). The CDR3 spans 14 residues. The V end lost 6 bases, the J end lost 3 bases, and 13 bases lay between the germline ends. CDR3 region: CASREGGRTDTQYF. CDR3 DNA sequence: TGTGCCAGCAGAGAAGGGGGGAGAACAGATACGCAGTATTTT.

This clonotype was found a few times. V is TRBV11-2 and J is TRBJ2-1, with 12 bases that match TRBD1. J gave up 9 bases and V 5 bases, and 14 bases lay outside the gene matches. The CDR3 sequence is 17 residues long. Per germline, CDR1 SGHAT and CDR2 FQNNGV. DNA for the CDR3: TGTGCCAGCAGCCGAATCCTACCGGGACAGGGGGCTGGTGAGCAGTTCTTC. It encodes CASSRILPGQGAGEQFF.

This clonotype was seen more than once but under ten times. The rearrangement links TRBV25-1 to TRBJ2-7; D possibly corresponds to TRBD1 (5 bases). This CDR3 has 13 amino acids. V lost 5 bases and J lost 2, with 10 bases in between. Germline V gives CDR1 MGHDK, CDR2 SYGVNS. The CDR3 loop reads CASSFDSTYEQYF. The CDR3 DNA sequence: TGTGCCAGCAGTTTTGACAGTACCTACGAGCAGTACTTC.